The entry below gives a single T cell receptor beta chain sequence along with its context. This entry is derived from a study of blood T cell repertoires in COVID-19. Some clones are missing from TCRdb's copy, which holds only in-frame ones; the method was immunoSEQ multiplex PCR. There are some 290,000 clones in the sample; roughly 90% occur only once, and less than 3% lies in the top ten. With 6 bases clipped from V and 8 bases from J, the junction kept 21 bases outside the gene matches. The CDR3 extends over 18 amino acids. The germline gives CDR1 SNHLY, CDR2 FYNNEI. The Seattle patients joined while their infection was active and were tracked longitudinally afterward.

This receptor was identified in a woman in her 30s with COVID-19, enrolled during active disease. The gene calls are TRBV2 and TRBJ1-2; 10 bases are shared with TRBD1. The sample was peripheral blood. CDR3 bases: TGTGCCAGCAGCTTCACTACTAGGACAGGGGGGGACCTATCGGGCTACACCTTC. This codes for CASSFTTRTGGDLSGYTF.